This entry lists 2 T cell receptor beta chains sequenced from one sample in a study of T cells after yellow fever vaccination. TCRdb processed the 5' RACE reads anew with MiXCR; each CDR3 protein has one entry. This sample carries some 350,000 distinct CDR3 sequences, around 10% of them seen once, and the ten largest clones take less than 20%. The sample consisted of PBMCs, taken on the day of the first yellow fever vaccination. The source is a man aged 18 to 30 who received the YFV17D yellow fever vaccine.

This clonotype has ten or more counts. The chain uses TRBV5-1 and TRBJ2-1; D not resolved. Looked up from germline, CDR1 is SGHRS and CDR2 is YFSETQ. CDR3 length: 14 residues. V was clipped by 0 bases and J by 0 bases, with 4 bases between them. CDR3 sequence reads: CASSLVSSYNEQFF. The CDR3 region has the DNA TGCGCCAGCAGCTTGGTCAGCTCCTACAATGAGCAGTTCTTC.

The chain has TRBV7-2 and TRBJ1-5; 8 bases match TRBD1. The CDR3 totals 13 residues. Germline trimming cut 5 bases from V and 7 bases from J; bases unmatched to any gene: 4. Germline CDR1 and CDR2: SGHTA and FQGNSA. The CDR3 sequence: CASSPGQGQPQHF. The CDR3, as DNA: TGTGCCAGCAGCCCCGGACAGGGCCAGCCCCAGCATTTT.